The entry below gives a single TCR beta chain sequence along with its context. Trimming took 5 bases from V and 4 from J; bases not matched to a gene: 5. CDR3 length: 14 residues. CDR1 is SGHDT and CDR2 is YYEEEE in the germline V gene. Reverse transcription of all isolated RNA meant that expressed TCRB transcripts were sequenced. Sequencing used immunoSEQ multiplex PCR; TCRdb keeps in-frame clones, though not all of them. Of some 250,000 clones in the sample, about 26% are singletons; the top ten hold approximately 4%. This entry comes from a study of beta chain features in type 1 diabetes. The clonotype comes from a man aged 25-45 years in good health. The chain couples TRBV5-6 to TRBJ1-2; 10 bases map to TRBD1. Input material: central memory CD4+ T cells from blood. The CDR3 bases are TGTGCCAGCAGAGACAGGGGGCGCAGCTATGGCTACACCTTC. This translates into CASRDRGRSYGYTF.